This is a list of T cell receptor beta chains from one sample in a study of CD8 T cells in ankylosing spondylitis. TCRdb called the 5' RACE reads again in MiXCR, with one record for every CDR3 protein. The sample shows under 130,000 distinct CDR3 sequences, more than 20% of them seen only once. Sequenced sample: synovial fluid, either unsorted or a sorted T cell fraction (not recorded which). These receptors originate from a male donor with ankylosing spondylitis. CDR3s include the opening cysteine and the closing phenylalanine or tryptophan. D genes are given only for firm matches. Clone size is not always given. Where it is, it says once, few, many or a class for expanded clones.

v_gene,abundance,d_gene,j_gene,CDR3nt,CDR3aa
TRBV20-1,once,TRBD2,TRBJ2-3,TGCAGTGCAGGACTAGCGGGAGGCCCTAGCACAGATACGCAGTATTTT,CSAGLAGGPSTDTQYF
TRBV7-6,-,-,TRBJ1-1,TGTGCCAGCAGCTTGTTGGCAGATATTAGGAACACTGAAGCTTTCTTT,CASSLLADIRNTEAFF
TRBV11-2,-,-,TRBJ2-4,TGTGCCAGCAGCCCTCCCCAGGAAAACATTCAGTACTTC,CASSPPQENIQYF
TRBV20-1,-,TRBD1,TRBJ2-7,TGCAGTGCTTCGGGACAGGGGGCTTACGAGCAGTACTTC,CSASGQGAYEQYF
TRBV20-1,many,-,TRBJ2-2,TGCAGTGCTAGAGATCCGGCCACGAACACCGGGGAGCTGTTTTTT,CSARDPATNTGELFF
TRBV5-1,-,TRBD1,TRBJ2-1,TGCGCCAGCAGCGTAACGACAGGGTTTGGGTCCTACAATGAGCAGTTCTTC,CASSVTTGFGSYNEQFF
TRBV11-2,-,TRBD1,TRBJ2-6,TGTGCCAGCAGCCGCCCGGTGGGACAGGGTAACGGGGCCAACGTCCTGACTTTC,CASSRPVGQGNGANVLTF
TRBV11-1,many,-,TRBJ2-1,TGTGCCAGCAGCTATCAGGGGAGTAGCTCCTACAATGAGCAGTTCTTC,CASSYQGSSSYNEQFF
TRBV12-3/TRBV12-4,-,-,TRBJ2-1,TGTGCCAGCAGCGAGGGATGGGCCAATGAGCAGTTCTTC,CASSEGWANEQFF
TRBV27,many,-,TRBJ2-2,TGTGCCAGCAGTTCCACCGGGACACTATCCACCGGGGAGCTGTTTTTT,CASSSTGTLSTGELFF
TRBV11-2,-,TRBD2,TRBJ2-1,TGTGCCAGCAGCCGATCTCCGGGACTAGCGGGAGAAGGCAATGAGCAGTTCTTC,CASSRSPGLAGEGNEQFF
TRBV20-1,few,TRBD1,TRBJ1-5,TGCAGTGCTGTAACGGGACAGTATCAGCCCCAGCATTTT,CSAVTGQYQPQHF
TRBV5-1,few,TRBD2,TRBJ2-1,TGCGCCAGCAGCTGGGGACTAGCGGGAGGAAGGTACAATGAGCAGTTCTTC,CASSWGLAGGRYNEQFF
TRBV3-1,many,-,TRBJ2-1,TGTGCCAGCAGCCAAGATTGGGACTTGTACAATGAGCAGTTCTTC,CASSQDWDLYNEQFF
TRBV3-1,few,-,TRBJ1-6,TGTGCCAGCAGCCAAGGACATCTACTTTCACCCCTCCACTTT,CASSQGHLLSPLHF
TRBV11-3,few,-,TRBJ2-1,TGTGCCAGCAGCAGCGAAGTAGAGGGTGAGCAGTTCTTC,CASSSEVEGEQFF
TRBV11-2,-,TRBD1,TRBJ2-7,TGTGCCAGCAGCCCTGGTCTGGGACAGGGACCATCGGGAGACGAGCAGTACTTC,CASSPGLGQGPSGDEQYF
TRBV18,many,-,TRBJ1-6,TGTGCCAGCTCACCACTTACCAACATCAATTCACCCCTCCACTTT,CASSPLTNINSPLHF
TRBV7-9,many,-,TRBJ1-2,TGTGCCAGCAGCCCATCGAGAATCTATGGCTACACCTTC,CASSPSRIYGYTF
TRBV6-1,many,TRBD1,TRBJ1-2,TGTGCCAGCAAAACAGGGCAGGGGGATTATGGCTACACCTTC,CASKTGQGDYGYTF
TRBV11-2,-,-,TRBJ1-2,TGTGCCAGCAGCCCGAGGGAGGGCAACTATGGCTACACCTTC,CASSPREGNYGYTF
TRBV9,-,TRBD1,TRBJ2-1,TGTGCCAGCAGCGCGGGACAGGGGGAAATGAATGAGCAGTTCTTC,CASSAGQGEMNEQFF
TRBV27,-,TRBD1,TRBJ2-7,TGTGCCAGCAGTTTGTTGACAGGGCGCTACGAGCAGTACTTC,CASSLLTGRYEQYF
TRBV27,-,TRBD1,TRBJ2-7,TGTGCCAGCAGTTTTTTCGGACAGGGGTCTTACGAGCAGTACTTC,CASSFFGQGSYEQYF